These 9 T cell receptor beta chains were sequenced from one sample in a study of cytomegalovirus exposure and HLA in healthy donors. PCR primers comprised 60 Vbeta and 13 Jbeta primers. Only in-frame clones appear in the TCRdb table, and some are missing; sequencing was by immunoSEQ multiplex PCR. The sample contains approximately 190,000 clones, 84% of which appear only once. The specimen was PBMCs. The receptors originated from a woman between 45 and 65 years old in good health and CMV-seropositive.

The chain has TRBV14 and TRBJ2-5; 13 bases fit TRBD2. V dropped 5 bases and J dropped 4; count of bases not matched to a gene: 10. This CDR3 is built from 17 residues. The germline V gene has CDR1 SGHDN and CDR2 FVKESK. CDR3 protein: CASSDGAGTSGVETQYF. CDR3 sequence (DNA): TGTGCCAGCAGCGATGGAGCCGGGACTAGCGGGGTAGAGACCCAGTACTTC.

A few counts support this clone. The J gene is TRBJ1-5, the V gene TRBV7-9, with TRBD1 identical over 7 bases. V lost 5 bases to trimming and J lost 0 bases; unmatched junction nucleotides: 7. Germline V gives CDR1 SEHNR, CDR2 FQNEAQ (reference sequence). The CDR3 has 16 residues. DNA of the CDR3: TGTGCCAGCAGCCCCCTAGGGGGCGATAGCAATCAGCCCCAGCATTTT. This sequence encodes CASSPLGGDSNQPQHF.

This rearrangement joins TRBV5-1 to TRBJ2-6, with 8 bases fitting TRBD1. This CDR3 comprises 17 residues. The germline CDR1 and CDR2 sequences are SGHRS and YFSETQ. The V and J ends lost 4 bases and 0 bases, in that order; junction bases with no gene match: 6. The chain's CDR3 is CASSPRDRYSGANVLTF. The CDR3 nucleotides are TGCGCCAGCAGCCCTAGGGACAGGTACTCTGGGGCCAACGTCCTGACTTTC. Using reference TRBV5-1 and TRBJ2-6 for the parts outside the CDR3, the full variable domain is KAGVTQTPRYLIKTRGQQVTLSCSPISGHRSVSWYQQTPGQGLQFLFEYFSETQRNKGNFPGRFSGRQFSNSRSEMNVSTLELGDSALYLCASSPRDRYSGANVLTFGAGSRLTVL.

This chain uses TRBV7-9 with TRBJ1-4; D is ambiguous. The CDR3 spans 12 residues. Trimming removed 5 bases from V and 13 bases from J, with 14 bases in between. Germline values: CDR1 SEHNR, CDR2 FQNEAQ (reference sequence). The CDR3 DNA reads TGTGCCAGCAGCCGCGGGGAGGCGTCACTGTTTTTT. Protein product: CASSRGEASLFF.

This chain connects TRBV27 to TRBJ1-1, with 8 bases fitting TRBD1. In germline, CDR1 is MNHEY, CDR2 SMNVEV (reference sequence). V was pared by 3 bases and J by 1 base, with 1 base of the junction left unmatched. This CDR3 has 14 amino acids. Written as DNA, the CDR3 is TGTGCCAGCAGTTTTGACAGGGGGAACACTGAAGCTTTCTTT. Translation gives CASSFDRGNTEAFF.

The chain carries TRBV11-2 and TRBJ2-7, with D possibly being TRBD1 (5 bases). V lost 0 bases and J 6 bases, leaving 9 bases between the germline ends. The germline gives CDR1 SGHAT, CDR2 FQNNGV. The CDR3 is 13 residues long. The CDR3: CASSLDLRAEQYF. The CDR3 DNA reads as TGTGCCAGCAGCTTAGATCTCAGGGCCGAGCAGTACTTC.

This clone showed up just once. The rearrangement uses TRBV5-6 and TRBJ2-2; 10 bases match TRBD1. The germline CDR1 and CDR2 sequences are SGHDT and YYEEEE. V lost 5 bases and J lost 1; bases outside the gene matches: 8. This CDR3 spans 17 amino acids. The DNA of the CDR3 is TGTGCCAGCAGGCCTGGGGGACAGGGGAAGAACACCGGGGAGCTGTTTTTT. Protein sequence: CASRPGGQGKNTGELFF. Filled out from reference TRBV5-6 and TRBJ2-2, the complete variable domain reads DAGVTQSPTHLIKTRGQQVTLRCSPKSGHDTVSWYQQALGQGPQFIFQYYEEEERQRGNFPDRFSGHQFPNYSSELNVNALLLGDSALYLCASRPGGQGKNTGELFFGEGSRLTVL.

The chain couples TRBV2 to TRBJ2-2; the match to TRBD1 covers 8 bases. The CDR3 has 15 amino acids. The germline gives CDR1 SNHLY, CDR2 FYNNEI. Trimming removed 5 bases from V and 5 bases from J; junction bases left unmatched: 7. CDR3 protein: CASSPGQGGTGELFF. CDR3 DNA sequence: TGTGCCAGCAGTCCCGGACAGGGAGGTACCGGGGAGCTGTTTTTT.

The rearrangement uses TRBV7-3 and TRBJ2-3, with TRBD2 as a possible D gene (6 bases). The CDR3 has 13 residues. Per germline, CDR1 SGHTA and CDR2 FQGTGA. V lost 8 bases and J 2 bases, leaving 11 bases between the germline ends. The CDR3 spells CASSGGATDTQYF. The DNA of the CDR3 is TGTGCCAGCTCCGGCGGGGCCACAGATACGCAGTATTTT.